Below, one T cell receptor beta chain is given with its context. The antigen is not known. This sample stems from a study of cytomegalovirus exposure and HLA in healthy donors. The overall study: Falling in the Caucasian-associated ancestry cluster were 81% of 300 to 500 genotyped donors. Study-wide results and caveats: With DRB1 most and HLA-C fewest, TCR association rates differed between HLA loci in a later analysis. In an earlier analysis, in some 500 donors, most V segments appeared productive either ~87% or ~30% of the time.

The germline gives CDR1 SGDLS, CDR2 YYNGEE. V dropped 1 base and J dropped 3 bases, with 17 bases sitting between them. The CDR3 runs 16 residues. This PCR relied on a set of 60 Vbeta primers and 13 Jbeta primers. In the authors' methods: An analysis performed later counted 74 million or so unique TCR beta chains (roughly 11 million of them shared). Only in-frame clones appear in the TCRdb table, and some are missing; sequencing was by immunoSEQ multiplex PCR. V, J and clone size are those of that table, while D and trimming were read from the DNA. The data hold tens of thousands of clones, with 70% to 90% observed a single time.

The receptor was isolated from a woman younger than 35 in good health and CMV-seropositive. Sample: PBMCs. This chain connects TRBV9 to TRBJ2-7; possibly TRBD1 for D (5 bases). CDR3 region: CASSVFPWGSYYEQYF. CDR3 coding DNA: TGTGCCAGCAGCGTATTCCCGTGGGGCAGCTACTACGAGCAGTACTTC.